Each of the 5 T cell receptor beta chains below was sequenced from the same sample in a study of Ad26.COV2.S vaccination and SARS-CoV-2 variants (dated by TCRdb to about 2021). Explained via the paper, the treatment or condition label denotes: some 20 received Ad26.COV2.S at low or high dose, single or two shots; about five received placebo; per-sample allocation not given. For vaccine and placebo recipients, the sequenced repertoires came from samples collected on day 63 after the first injection. Library preparation used the immunoSEQ multiplex PCR assay. This is the immuneACCESS table as TCRdb keeps it, with only in-frame sequences that have V and J called. A part of the clones is gone; compared with another copy, unresolved V genes explain less than half, and the rest is unexplained. The sample table shows around 450,000 clones, and approximately 88% are seen once. The top ten clonotypes cover 3.6% of the sample.

The sequenced sample was peripheral blood, obtained in a trial of Ad26.COV2.S vaccine versus placebo. The receptors were sampled from a person between 18 and 60 years old who received the Ad26.COV2.S COVID-19 vaccine or a placebo.

V usage is TRBV11-1 and J usage is TRBJ2-1, with 7 positions matching TRBD2. The V and J ends lost 5 bases and 8 bases, in that order; junction bases with no gene match: 12. There are 15 residues in the CDR3. CDR1 is SGHAT, CDR2 FQDESV, per germline (reference sequence). The CDR3 DNA reads as TGTGCCAGCAGCCCTGCGGGGCTAGCGGTTGATGAGCAGTTCTTC. Its protein is CASSPAGLAVDEQFF.

The genes are TRBV5-6 and TRBJ2-7; D gene uncertain. Germline values: CDR1 SGHDT, CDR2 YYEEEE. The CDR3 contains 15 residues. V was pared by 0 bases and J by 3 bases, with 13 bases between. The CDR3 sequence: CASSLGARSNYEQYF. CDR3 in DNA: TGTGCCAGCAGCTTGGGGGCCCGGAGTAACTACGAGCAGTACTTC.

This rearrangement joins TRBV5-4 to TRBJ2-2; 14 bases agree with TRBD2. The V and J ends lost 4 bases and 5 bases, in that order; junction bases with no gene match: 4. Germline CDR1 reads SGHNT; CDR2 reads YYREEE (reference sequence). The CDR3 covers 16 residues. The CDR3 loop is CASSPGLAGETGELFF. For the CDR3, the DNA is TGTGCCAGCAGCCCGGGACTAGCGGGGGAGACCGGGGAGCTGTTTTTT.

The chain recombines TRBV5-1 with TRBJ2-5; D may match TRBD1 or TRBD2 (5 bases each). The CDR3 contains 14 residues. Trimming stripped 5 bases from V and 11 bases from J, with 22 bases between. Per germline, CDR1 SGHRS and CDR2 YFSETQ. The DNA for the CDR3 is TGCGCCAGCAGTCTGCTTGAGGGGCGGCAAAATCAGTACTTC. This gives the protein CASSLLEGRQNQYF.

The CDR3 region is CSASKRQALSSYNSPLHF. Written as DNA, the CDR3 is TGCAGTGCTAGTAAAAGACAGGCCCTTAGCTCCTATAATTCACCCCTCCACTTT. V is TRBV20-1 and J is TRBJ1-6; TRBD1 might be the D (6 bases). The CDR3 runs to 18 residues. V was shortened by 3 bases and J by 0 bases, with 18 bases between the two germline ends. Per germline, CDR1 DFQATT and CDR2 SNEGSKA (reference sequence).